The 22 T cell receptor beta chains presented below share a single source sample, sequenced in a study of a mutant IDH1 vaccine in newly diagnosed glioma. Their cognate antigens are unknown. Assay: immunoSEQ multiplex PCR; the TCRdb copy retains only in-frame clones and omits some. Here the sample spans about 59,000 clones, roughly 87% being singletons. Time point specified: week 47, end of study. Doses consisted of 300 ug of mutant IDH1 20-mer peptide each, paired with topical imiquimod. The starting material was PBMCs, obtained from a glioma patient whose treatment included an IDH1 peptide vaccine. The receptor source for this set is a young man with glioma.

The chain's CDR3 is CASNDDRTRHRTEAFF. CDR3 DNA sequence: TGTGCCAGCAACGACGACAGGACGAGGCACCGAACTGAAGCTTTCTTT. The rearrangement joins TRBV4-2 to TRBJ1-1, with D maybe TRBD1 (6 bases). Germline CDR1 LGHNA, CDR2 YNFKEQ. CDR3 length: 16 amino acids. V was cut by 7 bases and J by 5 bases, with 23 bases left in between.

This clone came up once. The chain has TRBV19 and TRBJ1-6; D gene ambiguous. V lost 4 bases and J 9 bases, leaving 13 bases between the germline ends. CDR1 and CDR2 (germline): LNHDA, SQIVND (reference sequence). The CDR3 runs 14 residues. The CDR3 DNA follows: TGTGCCAGTAGTACTGGACTTGCTGGTTCACCCCTCCACTTT. Its translation is CASSTGLAGSPLHF.

The chain links TRBV29-1 to TRBJ2-7; possibly TRBD1 for D (5 bases). The CDR3 contains 14 residues. Trimming took 2 bases from V and 3 from J, leaving 14 bases between them. The germline V gene has CDR1 SQVTM and CDR2 ANQGSEA. The CDR3 sequence is CSVERGADNYEQYF. CDR3 DNA: TGCAGCGTTGAACGTGGGGCAGACAACTACGAGCAGTACTTC.

This chain links TRBV6-1 with TRBJ1-5; D is unresolved. CDR1 is MNHNS and CDR2 is SASEGT in the germline V gene. V lost 2 bases, J lost 3 bases, and 14 bases lay in between. CDR3 length: 16 residues. The CDR3 loop is CASSEHGVVANQPQHF. The CDR3 DNA sequence: TGTGCCAGCAGTGAACACGGGGTCGTTGCCAATCAGCCCCAGCATTTT.

The chain couples TRBV29-1 to TRBJ2-2; D is ambiguous. The V end lost 3 bases, the J end lost 6 bases, and 11 bases lay between the germline ends. Germline-derived CDR1 and CDR2 are SQVTM and ANQGSEA. The CDR3 covers 13 residues. In DNA form, the CDR3 reads TGCAGCGTTGATGGCCGAAGGGCCGGGGAGCTGTTTTTT. Its protein is CSVDGRRAGELFF.

The chain couples TRBV19 to TRBJ2-7; D remains ambiguous. Trimming removed 1 base at V and 0 bases at J, with 10 bases between. This CDR3 is 15 amino acids long. Germline CDR1 LNHDA, CDR2 SQIVND (reference sequence). The CDR3 reads CASSIVLGNSYEQYF. The CDR3 nucleotides are TGTGCCAGTAGTATAGTCTTAGGGAACTCCTACGAGCAGTACTTC.

This chain links TRBV18 with TRBJ1-1; TRBD1 might be the D (5 bases). Trimming stripped 3 bases from V and 1 base from J, with 9 bases between. The CDR3 covers 14 residues. Per germline, CDR1 KGHSH and CDR2 LQKENI. The CDR3 region is CASSPLQENTEAFF. The CDR3 nucleotides read TGTGCCAGCTCACCGTTACAGGAGAACACTGAAGCTTTCTTT.

This chain links TRBV6-5 with TRBJ2-3; 11 positions agree with TRBD2. Germline trimming cut 5 bases from V and 3 bases from J; bases unmatched to any gene: 4. Germline CDR1 MNHEY, CDR2 SVGAGI. The CDR3 totals 15 residues. In DNA form, the CDR3 reads TGTGCCAGCAGTCTTAGCGGGGGGGCTACAGATACGCAGTATTTT. Amino acids: CASSLSGGATDTQYF.

The rearrangement joins TRBV4-1 to TRBJ1-5, with TRBD1 as a possible D gene (6 bases). Trimming took off 2 bases at V and 1 base at J, with 12 bases between the two ends. The CDR3 is 16 residues long. Per germline, CDR1 MGHRA and CDR2 YSYEKL. CDR3 in DNA: TGCGCCAGCAGCCAACAATTACAGGGAAGCAATCAGCCCCAGCATTTT. As protein: CASSQQLQGSNQPQHF.

The J gene is TRBJ1-4, the V gene TRBV28; weak D call: TRBD1 (5 bases). The CDR3 runs 16 residues. V was pared by 2 bases and J by 0 bases, with 10 bases between. Looked up from germline, CDR1 is MDHEN and CDR2 is SYDVKM. In nucleotides, the CDR3 is TGTGCCAGCAGTTTAGGGATGGGGGCAACTAATGAAAAACTGTTTTTT. It encodes CASSLGMGATNEKLFF.

The gene calls are TRBV2 and TRBJ2-3; 9 bases are a match to TRBD2. The CDR3 runs to 17 residues. Germline CDR1 SNHLY, CDR2 FYNNEI. After removal of 3 bases from V and 0 bases from J, the junction contained 7 bases not matched to a gene. The CDR3 loop reads CASSDYPSGESTDTQYF. CDR3 DNA: TGTGCCAGCAGTGATTACCCTAGCGGGGAGAGCACAGATACGCAGTATTTT.

The gene calls are TRBV18 and TRBJ2-5; D is ambiguous. Trimming cost V 7 bases and J 2 bases, with 11 bases left between them. This CDR3 spans 13 amino acids. Germline-derived CDR1 and CDR2 are KGHSH and LQKENI. CDR3 coding DNA: TGTGCCAGCTTTCCGACGACTCAAGAGACCCAGTACTTC. Encoded protein: CASFPTTQETQYF. The whole variable domain, filled in from reference TRBV18 and TRBJ2-5, reads NAGVMQNPRHLVRRRGQEARLRCSPMKGHSHVYWYRQLPEEGLKFMVYLQKENIIDESGMPKERFSAEFPKEGPSILRIQQVVRGDSAAYFCASFPTTQETQYFGPGTRLLVL.

The rearrangement uses TRBV5-1 and TRBJ2-5; 9 positions match TRBD2. Looked up from germline, CDR1 is SGHRS and CDR2 is YFSETQ. The CDR3 covers 15 residues. The V segment lost 5 bases and the J segment 5 bases; nucleotides outside the gene matches: 10. The DNA of the CDR3 is TGCGCCAGCAGACCCGGGACTAGCATCGGCGAGACCCAGTACTTC. Its protein product is CASRPGTSIGETQYF.

The genes are TRBV5-1 and TRBJ2-1, with 10 bases fitting TRBD1. Germline CDR1 and CDR2: SGHRS and YFSETQ. V trimming: 0 bases; J trimming: 2 bases; junction bases outside the gene matches: 2. The CDR3 runs to 16 residues. CDR3 DNA: TGCGCCAGCAGCTTGGCCGGGACAGGGGCCTACAATGAGCAGTTCTTC. Protein sequence: CASSLAGTGAYNEQFF.

The genes are TRBV5-1 and TRBJ1-1, with 8 bases aligning to TRBD1. The CDR3 is made up of 14 amino acids. Losses at the gene ends were 2 bases for V and 5 bases for J; bases not matched to a gene: 5. Germline V CDR1 and CDR2: SGHRS, YFSETQ. The CDR3 DNA reads TGCGCCAGCAGCTTTGGACAGGGCGGGACTGAAGCTTTCTTT. It translates to CASSFGQGGTEAFF.

This clone was found once. This rearrangement joins TRBV5-1 to TRBJ1-2; D remains unclear. CDR3 size: 16 residues. CDR1 is SGHRS and CDR2 is YFSETQ in the germline V gene. V lost 4 bases and J 4 bases, leaving 20 bases between the germline ends. The CDR3 is CASSPLVREKLYGYTF. DNA for the CDR3: TGCGCCAGCAGCCCTTTAGTAAGGGAGAAACTCTATGGCTACACCTTC.

The chain employs TRBV5-1 and TRBJ2-3; D may be TRBD1 (6 bases). There are 16 residues in the CDR3. Trimming shortened V by 0 bases and J by 5 bases, and 16 bases separated the two germline ends. Germline V gene data show CDR1 as SGHRS and CDR2 as YFSETQ. CDR3 sequence reads: CASSLALGALRDTQYF. CDR3 DNA sequence: TGCGCCAGCAGCTTGGCCTTGGGGGCGCTGAGAGATACGCAGTATTTT.

CDR3 protein: CASSQGTVGYNEQFF. The CDR3 DNA follows: TGTGCCAGCAGCCAGGGGACTGTTGGGTACAATGAGCAGTTCTTC. The genes are TRBV5-8 and TRBJ2-1; TRBD1 or TRBD2 may be the D gene (6 bases each). Germline V CDR1 and CDR2: SGHTS, YDEGEE. V dropped 4 bases and J dropped 4 bases, with 15 bases sitting between them. The CDR3 consists of 15 residues.

This sequence joins TRBV10-3 and TRBJ2-7, with a tentative D call TRBD1 (6 bases). V dropped 4 bases and J dropped 4 bases, with 23 bases sitting between them. CDR3 size: 17 residues. Germline values: CDR1 ENHRY, CDR2 SYGVKD. The CDR3 loop is CAISVGDKQGLLYEQYF. CDR3 coding DNA: TGTGCCATCAGTGTAGGGGACAAGCAGGGTTTATTGTACGAGCAGTACTTC.

V gene TRBV6-1 combines with J gene TRBJ1-1, with D possibly TRBD1 on 5 matching bases. Per germline, CDR1 MNHNS and CDR2 SASEGT. This CDR3 region has 14 residues. The V and J ends lost 6 bases and 1 base respectively, with 12 bases between them. The CDR3 loop is CASREYTGNTEAFF. As DNA, the CDR3 is TGTGCCAGCAGAGAATATACAGGGAACACTGAAGCTTTCTTT.

This clone was found a few times. The gene calls are TRBV6-1 and TRBJ1-4; no clear D gene. The germline V and J ends were trimmed by 2 bases and 6 bases, with 10 bases remaining between them. This CDR3 contains 14 residues. Germline-derived CDR1 and CDR2 are MNHNS and SASEGT. In nucleotides, the CDR3 is TGTGCCAGCAGTGAATACGGGGTCCATGAAAAACTGTTTTTT. Translating it yields CASSEYGVHEKLFF.

This chain uses TRBV25-1 with TRBJ1-2; tentative D call: TRBD1 (6 bases). This CDR3 is built from 13 residues. V was pared by 10 bases and J by 4 bases, with 16 bases between. CDR1 and CDR2 (germline): MGHDK, SYGVNS. The CDR3 DNA sequence: TGTGCCATATACCCAAGGGGGGGCTATGGCTACACCTTC. Its translation is CAIYPRGGYGYTF.